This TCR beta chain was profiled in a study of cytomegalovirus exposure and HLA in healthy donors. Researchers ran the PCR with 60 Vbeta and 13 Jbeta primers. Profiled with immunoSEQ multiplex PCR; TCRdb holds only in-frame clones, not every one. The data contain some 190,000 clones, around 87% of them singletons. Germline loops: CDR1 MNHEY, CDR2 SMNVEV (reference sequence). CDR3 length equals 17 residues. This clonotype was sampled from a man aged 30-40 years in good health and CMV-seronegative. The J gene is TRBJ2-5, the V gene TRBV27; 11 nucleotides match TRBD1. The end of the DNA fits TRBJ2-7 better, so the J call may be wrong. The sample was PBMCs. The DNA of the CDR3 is TGTGCCAGCAGTTTTCAAAGGGGACAGGGGGTTTGGTACGAGCAGTACTTC. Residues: CASSFQRGQGVWYEQYF.